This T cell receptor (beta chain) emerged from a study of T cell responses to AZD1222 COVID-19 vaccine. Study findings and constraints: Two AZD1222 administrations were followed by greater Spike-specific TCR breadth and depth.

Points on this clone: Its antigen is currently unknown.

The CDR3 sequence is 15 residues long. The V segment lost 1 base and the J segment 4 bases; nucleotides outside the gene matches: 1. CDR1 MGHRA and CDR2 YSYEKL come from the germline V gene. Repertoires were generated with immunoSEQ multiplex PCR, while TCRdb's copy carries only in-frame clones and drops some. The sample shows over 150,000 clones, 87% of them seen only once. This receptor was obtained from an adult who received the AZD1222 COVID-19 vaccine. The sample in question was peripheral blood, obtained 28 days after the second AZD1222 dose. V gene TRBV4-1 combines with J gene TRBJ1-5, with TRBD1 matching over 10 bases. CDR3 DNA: TGCGCCAGCAGCCAAGGACAGGGGGCTAATCAGCCCCAGCATTTT. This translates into CASSQGQGANQPQHF.